The 21 T cell receptor beta chains listed next were all sequenced from one sample in a study of T-cell reconstitution after alpha-beta-depleted transplantation in children (dated by TCRdb to about 2016). Library construction relied on PCR. Sequencing relied on an Illumina HiSeq 2500. TCR libraries were prepared with molecular barcoding, using unique molecular identifiers to normalize TCRbeta repertoire quantification. TCRdb reprocessed the public reads (quality trimming at Q25 with fastp, clone calling with MiXCR) and kept in-frame beta chains. Here each entry gathers all rows of one CDR3 protein and keeps the most common genes and DNA. Recorded for this sample are 80,000 to 95,000 distinct CDR3 sequences; 7.5% to 9.5% of them occurred a single time. Clones ranked in the top ten supply 6.9% of the sample. This sample comprised PBMCs from the stem cell graft donor, obtained from the stem cell graft. These receptors were taken from a human donor who donated a stem cell graft to a child with congenital amegakaryocytic thrombocytopenia.

Many counts were recorded for this clonotype. The rearrangement joins TRBV7-9 to TRBJ2-1, with 12 bases that match TRBD1. Germline V gene lookup returns CDR1 SEHNR and CDR2 FQNEAQ (reference sequence). The CDR3 has 16 amino acids. Trimming removed 8 bases from V and 7 bases from J; junction bases left unmatched: 12. CDR3 sequence: CASAPAGTGGPNEQFF. CDR3 bases: TGTGCCAGCGCCCCGGCCGGGACAGGGGGCCCGAATGAGCAGTTCTTC.

This clonotype was detected ten times or more. The rearrangement links TRBV20-1 to TRBJ2-1; no clear D. The length of the CDR3 is 16 residues. Germline V gives CDR1 DFQATT, CDR2 SNEGSKA (reference sequence). V was pared by 5 bases and J by 3 bases, with 20 bases between. The CDR3 DNA reads as TGCAGTGCTCTGCACATTCTAGATGCCAGCTACAATGAGCAGTTCTTC. The encoded protein is CSALHILDASYNEQFF.

This clonotype has ten or more counts. This rearrangement joins TRBV3-1 to TRBJ1-1; D is perhaps TRBD1 (5 bases). This CDR3 spans 13 amino acids. Trimming shortened V by 5 bases and J by 5 bases, and 12 bases separated the two germline ends. Germline CDR1 LGHDT, CDR2 YNNKEL (reference sequence). The chain's CDR3 is CASSARRGTEAFF. The CDR3 DNA sequence: TGTGCCAGCAGCGCACGTCGGGGGACTGAAGCTTTCTTT.

This clonotype was seen ten or more times. This chain connects TRBV12-3 or TRBV12-4 to TRBJ2-5; D assignment may be TRBD1 or TRBD2 (5 bases each). V shed 9 bases and J shed 5 bases, with 16 bases lying between them. The CDR3 consists of 13 residues. CDR3 sequence (DNA): TGTGCCAGTAGCTGGTCCGAGGGGGAGACCCAGTACTTC. Amino acid sequence: CASSWSEGETQYF.

Many counts were recorded for this clonotype. This chain links TRBV4-3 with TRBJ2-3; no clear D. V lost 0 bases and J 2 bases, leaving 21 bases between the germline ends. Germline loops: CDR1 LGHNA, CDR2 YSLEER. The CDR3 is 19 residues long. The CDR3 nucleotides are TGCGCCAGCAGCCAAGACTCCTGGGCGCCCACACCATTCACAGATACGCAGTATTTT. Its translation: CASSQDSWAPTPFTDTQYF.

This clonotype was seen at least ten times. The rearrangement joins TRBV29-1 to TRBJ2-7, with 8 bases fitting TRBD2. Germline-derived CDR1 and CDR2 are SQVTM and ANQGSEA. This CDR3 is built from 15 residues. Trimming took 5 bases from V and 4 from J; bases not matched to a gene: 13. Here the CDR3 reads CSVLRLAGRLYEQYF. The CDR3 bases are TGCAGCGTTCTAAGATTAGCGGGAAGACTTTACGAGCAGTACTTC.

This clonotype was counted many times. The gene calls are TRBV3-1 and TRBJ1-2; D perhaps matches TRBD1 (5 bases). The CDR3 spans 12 residues. Per germline, CDR1 LGHDT and CDR2 YNNKEL (reference sequence). V was cut by 3 bases and J by 3 bases, with 5 bases left in between. The CDR3 region is CASSQGDYGYTF. Here the CDR3 DNA reads TGTGCCAGCAGCCAGGGGGACTATGGCTACACCTTC.

At least ten counts were recorded for this clonotype. The chain couples TRBV28 to TRBJ2-2; weak D call: TRBD1 (5 bases). CDR1 MDHEN and CDR2 SYDVKM come from the germline V gene. Trimming took off 6 bases at V and 5 bases at J, with 10 bases between the two ends. This CDR3 is built from 13 residues. CDR3 residues: CASRAGRTGELFF. The CDR3 bases are TGTGCCAGCAGGGCAGGGCGAACCGGGGAGCTGTTTTTT.

The chain couples TRBV3-1 to TRBJ1-4; TRBD1 matches at 7 bases. The trim removed 0 bases at V and 4 bases at J, leaving 11 bases unmatched. CDR1 LGHDT and CDR2 YNNKEL come from the germline V gene (reference sequence). The CDR3 runs to 18 residues. In nucleotides, the CDR3 is TGTGCCAGCAGCCAAGAGCGGACAGGACTGGGGCATAATGAAAAACTGTTTTTT. Amino acid sequence: CASSQERTGLGHNEKLFF.

In the case of this clonotype: A much larger clone lies a single base off, so this may be a read error. Because it lacks the conserved phenylalanine or tryptophan at the end, this CDR3 is likely a read error. V and J are TRBV5-1 and TRBJ2-1; tentative D call: TRBD1 (5 bases). This CDR3 has 15 residues. CDR1 and CDR2 (germline): SGHRS, YFSETQ. Trimming removed 0 bases at V and 5 bases at J, with 12 bases between. CDR3 protein: CASSLGGARNNEQFL. The CDR3 DNA reads TGCGCCAGCAGCTTGGGTGGGGCCCGCAACAATGAGCAGTTCTTG.

Ten or more counts support this clonotype. This chain links TRBV20-1 with TRBJ2-1; possibly TRBD2 for D (5 bases). The V end was cut by 3 bases, the J end by 0 bases, with 12 bases between. This CDR3 region has 15 residues. Germline loops: CDR1 DFQATT, CDR2 SNEGSKA (reference sequence). The DNA of the CDR3 is TGCAGTGCTAGGCCTGCAGCGGTCTCCTACAATGAGCAGTTCTTC. This translates into CSARPAAVSYNEQFF.

This clonotype occurred many times. The chain joins TRBV7-2 to TRBJ1-2; 7 bases are shared with TRBD1. Germline loops: CDR1 SGHTA, CDR2 FQGNSA. There are 12 residues in the CDR3. With V trimmed by 1 base and J by 8 bases, 1 base remained unmatched. The CDR3 region has the DNA TGTGCCAGCAGCTTAGGAGGGGGCGGCTACACCTTC. Translation: CASSLGGGGYTF.

This clonotype appeared many times. V usage is TRBV7-9 and J usage is TRBJ2-1, with D maybe TRBD1 (5 bases). CDR3 length: 17 residues. V dropped 4 bases and J dropped 5 bases, with 21 bases sitting between them. Germline values: CDR1 SEHNR, CDR2 FQNEAQ (reference sequence). The CDR3 loop reads CASSSSLGDGRDNEQFF. CDR3 in DNA: TGTGCCAGCAGCTCCTCCCTAGGGGATGGAAGGGACAATGAGCAGTTCTTC.

The table lists this clonotype with many counts. The genes are TRBV6-5 and TRBJ1-4, with no clear D. V lost 7 bases to trimming and J lost 3 bases, with 15 bases between them. Looked up from germline, CDR1 is MNHEY and CDR2 is SVGAGI. The CDR3 has 15 amino acids. The CDR3 region has the DNA TGTGCCAGCAAGGACGGGTTCAACTCTAATGAAAAACTGTTTTTT. Its protein is CASKDGFNSNEKLFF.

This clonotype appeared many times. V usage is TRBV20-1 and J usage is TRBJ1-5, with 10 positions matching TRBD1. Germline CDR1 is DFQATT and CDR2 is SNEGSKA (reference sequence). The CDR3 has 14 amino acids. V dropped 6 bases and J dropped 7; count of bases not matched to a gene: 9. The CDR3 sequence: CSASGTGEDQPQHF. For the CDR3, the DNA is TGCAGTGCCAGCGGGACAGGGGAGGACCAGCCCCAGCATTTT.

This clonotype was observed many times. This chain uses TRBV6-5 with TRBJ1-4; D not resolved. Germline V gene sequence: CDR1 MNHEY, CDR2 SVGAGI. This CDR3 region has 15 residues. V was shortened by 0 bases and J by 0 bases, with 5 bases between the two germline ends. The CDR3 coding sequence is TGTGCCAGCAGTTACTCCTATGCAACTAATGAAAAACTGTTTTTT. Protein product: CASSYSYATNEKLFF.

This clonotype was recorded many times. The V gene is TRBV20-1, the J gene TRBJ1-2; 9 bases agree with TRBD1. Per germline, CDR1 DFQATT and CDR2 SNEGSKA (reference sequence). There are 14 residues in the CDR3. Trimming took 3 bases from V and 5 from J; bases not matched to a gene: 7. CDR3 bases: TGCAGTGCTAGCCGGGACAGGGTTCAATATGGCTACACCTTC. Its protein is CSASRDRVQYGYTF.

This clonotype has at least ten counts. The chain has TRBV5-6 and TRBJ2-5; tentatively, D is TRBD1 (6 bases). With 1 base removed from V and 2 bases from J, the gap between germline ends came to 15 bases. This CDR3 is 16 amino acids long. CDR1 and CDR2 from the germline V gene are SGHDT and YYEEEE. This CDR3 reads CASSLFSGDNQETQYF. As DNA, the CDR3 is TGTGCCAGCAGCTTGTTTTCAGGGGACAATCAAGAGACCCAGTACTTC.

This clonotype showed up many times. CDR3 in amino acids: CASTLGLNSGNTIYF. In DNA form, the CDR3 reads TGTGCCAGTACCCTGGGGCTAAACTCTGGAAACACCATATATTTT. The chain links TRBV19 to TRBJ1-3; a possible D gene is TRBD1 (5 bases). This CDR3 is 15 amino acids long. CDR1 is LNHDA and CDR2 is SQIVND in the germline V gene (reference sequence). The V end lost 7 bases, the J end lost 0 bases, and 13 bases lay between the germline ends. Drawing the rest from reference TRBV19 and TRBJ1-3, the complete variable domain is DGGITQSPKYLFRKEGQNVTLSCEQNLNHDAMYWYRQDPGQGLRLIYYSQIVNDFQKGDIAEGYSVSREKKESFPLTVTSAQKNPTAFYLCASTLGLNSGNTIYFGEGSWLTVV.

This clonotype appeared many times. The chain employs TRBV7-9 and TRBJ2-3; no firm D call. CDR1 and CDR2 from the germline V gene are SEHNR and FQNEAQ (reference sequence). Trimming pared 6 bases from V and 0 bases from J, leaving 10 bases between. The CDR3 is made up of 14 amino acids. CDR3 loop: CASRGAVSTDTQYF. The DNA of the CDR3 is TGTGCCAGCAGGGGTGCAGTTAGCACAGATACGCAGTATTTT. The variable domain in full, completed from reference TRBV7-9 and TRBJ2-3, reads DTGVSQNPRHKITKRGQNVTFRCDPISEHNRLYWYRQTLGQGPEFLTYFQNEAQLEKSRLLSDRFSAERPKGSFSTLEIQRTEQGDSAMYLCASRGAVSTDTQYFGPGTRLTVL.

The sample holds many counts of this clonotype. This chain links TRBV20-1 with TRBJ2-5, with TRBD2 as a possible D gene (6 bases). With 6 bases removed from V and 1 base from J, the gap between germline ends came to 12 bases. This CDR3 spans 13 amino acids. Germline CDR1 and CDR2: DFQATT and SNEGSKA (reference sequence). CDR3 nucleotides: TGCAGTGCGCCTGGGACTTTCCAAGAGACCCAGTACTTC. Residues: CSAPGTFQETQYF.